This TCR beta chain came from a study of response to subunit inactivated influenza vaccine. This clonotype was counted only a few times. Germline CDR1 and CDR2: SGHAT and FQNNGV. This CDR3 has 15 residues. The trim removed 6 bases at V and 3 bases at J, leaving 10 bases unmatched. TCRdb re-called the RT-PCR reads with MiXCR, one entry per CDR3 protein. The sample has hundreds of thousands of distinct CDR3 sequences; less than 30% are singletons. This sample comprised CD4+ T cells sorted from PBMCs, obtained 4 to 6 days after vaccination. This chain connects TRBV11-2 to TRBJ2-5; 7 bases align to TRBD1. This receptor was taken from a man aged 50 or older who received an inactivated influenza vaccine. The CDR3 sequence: CASRTIRGREETQYF. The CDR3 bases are TGTGCCAGCAGAACGATTAGGGGGCGGGAAGAGACCCAGTACTTC.